This T cell receptor beta chain originates from a study of T cells in Graves' hyperthyroidism and ophthalmopathy (dated by TCRdb to the late 2010s). At the level of the whole study: Peripheral blood was sampled at the time of initial diagnosis, prior to any treatment. TCR Vbeta CDR3 sequencing of some 140 peripheral blood samples (roughly 41 ophthalmopathy, around 80 hyperthyroidism and about 17 progressor patients) is reported in the paper. In several Graves' hyperthyroidism patients, the study also compared T-cell repertoires from thyroid tissue with T-cell repertoires from blood. The 75 to 100 discovery patients were randomly split 7:3 into training and test sets. Prospective prediction of ophthalmopathy was tested in an independent validation cohort consisting of 18 to 20 hyperthyroidism patients and some 15 patients who later progressed to ophthalmopathy. Following sampling, methimazole starting at 30 mg daily was given to hyperthyroidism patients, and high-dose intravenous methylprednisolone was given to ophthalmopathy patients. To identify TCR V-J signatures that set the groups apart, the researchers used a discovery cohort of 100 patients, made up of under 50 with Graves' ophthalmopathy and about 55 with stable Graves' hyperthyroidism. Overall study results and their limits: In cross-validation, a model built on a 13 V-J signature told ophthalmopathy apart from stable hyperthyroidism with less than 90% sensitivity and around 81% specificity, and in testing the same model reached 80%/75%. In validation, the model predicted progression to ophthalmopathy with roughly 66% sensitivity and roughly 72% specificity, a median of about 6.7 months before onset. Most expanded thyroid clonotypes (frequency above 0.001) were also found in blood, which suggests that blood repertoires may mirror thyroid immune responses. No statistical method was used to set the sample size in advance, and investigators knew the group allocation.

The hyperthyroidism patients were between 18 and 65 years old and newly diagnosed, with a disease duration of less than 2 months. Any patient with an uncontrolled infection, another autoimmune disease, pregnancy or lactation was excluded. Clinical symptoms, serum thyroxine and TRAb, thyroid ultrasound, and orbital computed tomography formed the basis for the diagnoses. Blood from progressor patients was collected at the time of first diagnosis with hyperthyroidism, before any ophthalmopathy symptoms had appeared. Ficoll-Paque density gradient centrifugation was used to isolate PBMCs from about 10 ml of fresh peripheral blood. Progressor patients were initially diagnosed with Graves' hyperthyroidism and developed ophthalmopathy during follow-up. Total RNA was extracted with Trizol reagent, and quality was checked on an Agilent 2100 Bioanalyzer. The TCR beta CDR3 regions were amplified from the RNA transcripts. The first round of RT-PCR for the TCR CDR3 was performed with the HTBI primer set and the Qiagen OneStep RT-PCR kit. Libraries were constructed in a second round of multiplex PCR, after which size selection and purification were performed. Libraries were sequenced paired-end with 100 bp reads on an Illumina HiSeq2000. The authors' analysis ran thus. SOAPnuke was used to process the raw data, with reads discarded if the reads contained adapters or uncalled bases, had a mean Phred below 15, or lacked an exact constant-primer or identifier match. COPE v1.2.5 was used to merge high-quality paired reads, and clonotypes were defined as unique nucleotide sequences. Clonotypes were aligned to IMGT TRBV, TRBD and TRBJ reference segments using MiTCR v1.1. Analysis was restricted to V-J combinations with a frequency above 0.0001, which covered roughly 99% of repertoires. The TCS score was defined as F50 (clonal expansion) divided by E x V (chaos), with BLOSUM62-based TCRdist calculated between CDR3 peptides within each V-J. Welch's t-statistics and random forest reduced fewer than 600 V-J features to 10 to 15, which were used in a naive Bayes classifier (R e1071). TCRdb reanalyzed the raw reads on its own, using fastp at Q25 for trimming and MiXCR for clone calling, and kept in-frame beta chains. When rows share a CDR3 protein, they turn into one entry using the most common DNA and genes. TCRdb, rather than the study authors, made the V and J calls. The sample has 350,000 or so distinct CDR3 sequences on record, approximately 18% of them singletons. More than 30% of the sample is held by the ten biggest clonotypes.

There are a few counts of this clonotype. No cognate antigen has been identified for it. No clone much larger than this one lies a single base away; base qualities are absent. CDR3 length: 13 amino acids, cysteine to phenylalanine. Only the CDR3 DNA is retained, 39 bases long and in frame from the first base. CDR1 MNHNS and CDR2 SASEGT are derived from the germline V gene. V is pared back by 11 bases and J by 1 base, with 14 bases lying between the germline termini. Here the chain combines TRBV6-1 and TRBJ1-1; the D gene cannot be named for sure. This sequence was found in a woman aged 25 to 45 with Graves' hyperthyroidism that later progressed to Graves' ophthalmopathy. Specimen: blood. The CDR3: CASSVGWNTEAFF. The DNA is TGTGCCTCCTCGGTAGGGTGGAACACTGAAGCTTTCTTT.